Included here is one T cell receptor (beta chain) sequence, with context. Universal primer sites and UMIs were introduced during 5'RACE template-switching synthesis of TCR cDNA. MiXCR was run by TCRdb on the 5' RACE reads, yielding one entry per CDR3 protein. The top ten clones hold more than 3% of a sample with about 350,000 distinct CDR3 sequences, about 12% of them seen once. The data belong to a study of T cells after yellow fever vaccination. Study-wide context: Preparation used SMART-Seq v4 Ultra Low Input for the low-cell-number fractions.

CDR3 length: 13 residues. Germline CDR1 SGHVS, CDR2 FQNEAQ. V shed 2 bases and J shed 2 bases, with 7 bases lying between them. This TCR came from a man younger than 30 who received the YFV17D yellow fever vaccine. The V call is TRBV7-8, the J call TRBJ2-7, with unresolved D. The specimen was CD4+ T cells sorted from PBMCs, collected 15 days after the yellow fever booster vaccination. The CDR3 is CASSLQKPYEQYV. The CDR3 region has the DNA TGTGCCAGCAGCTTACAGAAACCCTACGAGCAGTACGTC.